Following are 2 T cell receptor beta chains from one sample sequenced in a study of Ad26.COV2.S vaccination and SARS-CoV-2 variants. Described treatment: some 19 received Ad26.COV2.S at low or high dose, single or two shots; roughly five received placebo; per-sample allocation not given. Sampling was performed 63 days after the first vaccine or placebo injection. TCRdb's copy holds only in-frame clones and misses some; the assay was immunoSEQ multiplex PCR. Of roughly 500,000 clones listed, about 88% are singletons. Source: peripheral blood, taken in a trial of Ad26.COV2.S vaccine versus placebo. The source of these receptors is a person between 18 and 65 years old who received the Ad26.COV2.S COVID-19 vaccine or a placebo.

The gene calls are TRBV7-2 and TRBJ2-3, with 8 bases aligning to TRBD2. The CDR3 contains 14 residues. After removal of 4 bases from V and 13 bases from J, the junction contained 13 bases not matched to a gene. CDR1 is SGHTA and CDR2 is FQGNSA in the germline V gene. CDR3: CASSSPGVAGREYF. DNA for the CDR3: TGTGCCAGCAGCTCCCCGGGGGTAGCGGGACGGGAGTATTTT.

This sequence joins TRBV24-1 and TRBJ2-1, with TRBD2 identical over 7 bases. The CDR3 loop spans 16 amino acids. CDR1 and CDR2 (germline): KGHDR, SFDVKD. With 1 base clipped from V and 4 bases from J, the junction kept 6 bases outside the gene matches. The DNA for the CDR3 is TGTGCCACCAGTGATTTTAGGGCTAGCGGATACAATGAGCAGTTCTTC. This gives the protein CATSDFRASGYNEQFF.